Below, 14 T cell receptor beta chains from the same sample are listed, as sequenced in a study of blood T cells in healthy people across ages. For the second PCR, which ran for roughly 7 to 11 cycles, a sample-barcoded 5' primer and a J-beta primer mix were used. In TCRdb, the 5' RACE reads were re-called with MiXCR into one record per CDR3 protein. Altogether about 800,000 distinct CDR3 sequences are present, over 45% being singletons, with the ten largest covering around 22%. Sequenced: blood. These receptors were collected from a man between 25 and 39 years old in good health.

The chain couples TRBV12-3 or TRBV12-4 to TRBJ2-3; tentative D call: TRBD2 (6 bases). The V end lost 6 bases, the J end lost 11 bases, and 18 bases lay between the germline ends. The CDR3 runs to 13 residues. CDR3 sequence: CASSTAGPGRQYF. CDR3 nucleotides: TGTGCCAGCAGCACCGCGGGGCCGGGTAGGCAGTATTTT.

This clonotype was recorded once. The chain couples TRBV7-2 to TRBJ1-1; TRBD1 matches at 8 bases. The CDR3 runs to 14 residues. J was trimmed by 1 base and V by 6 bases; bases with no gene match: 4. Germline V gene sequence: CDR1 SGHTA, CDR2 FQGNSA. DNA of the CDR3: TGTGCCAGCAGACCAACAGGGGGGAACACTGAAGCTTTCTTT. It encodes CASRPTGGNTEAFF. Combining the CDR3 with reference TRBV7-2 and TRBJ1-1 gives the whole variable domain GAGVSQSPSNKVTEKGKDVELRCDPISGHTALYWYRQSLGQGLEFLIYFQGNSAPDKSGLPSDRFSAERTGGSVSTLTIQRTQQEDSAVYLCASRPTGGNTEAFFGQGTRLTVV.

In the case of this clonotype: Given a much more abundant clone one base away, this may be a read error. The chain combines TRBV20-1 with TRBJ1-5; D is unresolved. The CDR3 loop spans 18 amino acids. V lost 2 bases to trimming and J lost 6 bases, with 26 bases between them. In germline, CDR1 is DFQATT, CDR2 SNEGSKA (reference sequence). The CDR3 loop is CSARTGYVIPGEGQPQHF. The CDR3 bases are TGCAGTGCTAGAACCGGATATGTCATCCCGGGTGAAGGTCAGCCCCAGCATTTT.

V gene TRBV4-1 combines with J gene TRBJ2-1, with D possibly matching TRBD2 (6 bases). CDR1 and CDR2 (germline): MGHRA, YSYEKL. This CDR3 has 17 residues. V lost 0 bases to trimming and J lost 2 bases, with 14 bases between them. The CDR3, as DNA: TGCGCCAGCAGCCAAGATCTCAGGGCGGGACCCTACAATGAGCAGTTCTTC. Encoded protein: CASSQDLRAGPYNEQFF.

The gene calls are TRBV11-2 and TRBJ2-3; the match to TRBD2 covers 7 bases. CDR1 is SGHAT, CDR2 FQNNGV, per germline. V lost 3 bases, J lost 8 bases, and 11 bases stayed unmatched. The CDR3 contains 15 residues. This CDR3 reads CASSLWRELGVTQYF. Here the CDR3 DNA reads TGTGCCAGCAGCTTGTGGCGGGAGCTGGGGGTTACGCAGTATTTT.

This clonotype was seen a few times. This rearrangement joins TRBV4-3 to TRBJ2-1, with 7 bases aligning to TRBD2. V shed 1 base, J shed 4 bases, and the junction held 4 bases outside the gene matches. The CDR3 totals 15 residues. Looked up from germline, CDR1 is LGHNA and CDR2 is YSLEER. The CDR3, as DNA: TGCGCCAGCAGCCAAGGTGGGGAGGGATACAATGAGCAGTTCTTC. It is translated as CASSQGGEGYNEQFF.

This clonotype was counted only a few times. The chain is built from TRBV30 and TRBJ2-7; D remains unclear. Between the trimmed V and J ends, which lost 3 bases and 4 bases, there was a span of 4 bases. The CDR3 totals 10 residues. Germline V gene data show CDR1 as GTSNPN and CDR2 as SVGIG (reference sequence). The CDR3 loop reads CAWSRYEQYF. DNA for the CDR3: TGTGCCTGGAGCAGATACGAGCAGTACTTC.

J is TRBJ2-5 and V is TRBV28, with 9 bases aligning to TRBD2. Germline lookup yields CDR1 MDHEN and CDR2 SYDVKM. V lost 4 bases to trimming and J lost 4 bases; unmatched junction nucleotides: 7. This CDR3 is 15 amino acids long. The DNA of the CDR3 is TGTGCCAGCAGTTCGATAGCGGGAGCAGGAGAGACCCAGTACTTC. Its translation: CASSSIAGAGETQYF.

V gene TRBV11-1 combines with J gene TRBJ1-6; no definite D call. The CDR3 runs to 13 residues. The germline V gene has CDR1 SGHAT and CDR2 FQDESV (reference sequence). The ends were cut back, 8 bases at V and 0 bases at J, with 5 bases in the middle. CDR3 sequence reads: CASSSSYNSPLHF. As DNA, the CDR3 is TGTGCCAGCTCGAGCTCCTATAATTCACCCCTCCACTTT.

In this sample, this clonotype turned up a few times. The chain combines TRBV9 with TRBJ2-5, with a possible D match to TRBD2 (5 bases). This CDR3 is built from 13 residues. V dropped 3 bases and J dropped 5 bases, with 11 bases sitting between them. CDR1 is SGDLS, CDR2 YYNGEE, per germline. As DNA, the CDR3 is TGTGCCAGCAGCGGGACTGTGGTGGAGACCCAGTACTTC. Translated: CASSGTVVETQYF.

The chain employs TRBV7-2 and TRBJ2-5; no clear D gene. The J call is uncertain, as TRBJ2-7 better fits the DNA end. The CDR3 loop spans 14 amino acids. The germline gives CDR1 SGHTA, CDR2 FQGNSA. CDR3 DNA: TGTGCCAGCAGCTTATCGACACCCCAGTACGAGCAGTACTTC. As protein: CASSLSTPQYEQYF.

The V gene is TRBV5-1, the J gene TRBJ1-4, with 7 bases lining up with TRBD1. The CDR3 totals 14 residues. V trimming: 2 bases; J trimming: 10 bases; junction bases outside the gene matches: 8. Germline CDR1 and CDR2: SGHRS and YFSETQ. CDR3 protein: CASSFDGTVGKLFF. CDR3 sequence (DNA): TGCGCCAGCAGCTTTGACGGGACAGTGGGAAAACTGTTTTTT.

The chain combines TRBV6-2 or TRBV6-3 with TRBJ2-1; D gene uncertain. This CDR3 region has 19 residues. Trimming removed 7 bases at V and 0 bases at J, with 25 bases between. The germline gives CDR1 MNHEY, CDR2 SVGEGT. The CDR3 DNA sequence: TGTGCCAGCAATCCGTCGGCGTCAATCTCGTCAAGCTCCTACAATGAGCAGTTCTTC. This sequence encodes CASNPSASISSSSYNEQFF.

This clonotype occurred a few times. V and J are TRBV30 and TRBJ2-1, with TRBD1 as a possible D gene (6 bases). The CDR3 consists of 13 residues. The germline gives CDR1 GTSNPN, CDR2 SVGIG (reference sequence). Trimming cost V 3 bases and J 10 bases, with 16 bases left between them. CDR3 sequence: CAWSLRGVREQFF. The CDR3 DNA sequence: TGTGCCTGGAGCCTCAGGGGCGTTCGGGAGCAGTTCTTC.